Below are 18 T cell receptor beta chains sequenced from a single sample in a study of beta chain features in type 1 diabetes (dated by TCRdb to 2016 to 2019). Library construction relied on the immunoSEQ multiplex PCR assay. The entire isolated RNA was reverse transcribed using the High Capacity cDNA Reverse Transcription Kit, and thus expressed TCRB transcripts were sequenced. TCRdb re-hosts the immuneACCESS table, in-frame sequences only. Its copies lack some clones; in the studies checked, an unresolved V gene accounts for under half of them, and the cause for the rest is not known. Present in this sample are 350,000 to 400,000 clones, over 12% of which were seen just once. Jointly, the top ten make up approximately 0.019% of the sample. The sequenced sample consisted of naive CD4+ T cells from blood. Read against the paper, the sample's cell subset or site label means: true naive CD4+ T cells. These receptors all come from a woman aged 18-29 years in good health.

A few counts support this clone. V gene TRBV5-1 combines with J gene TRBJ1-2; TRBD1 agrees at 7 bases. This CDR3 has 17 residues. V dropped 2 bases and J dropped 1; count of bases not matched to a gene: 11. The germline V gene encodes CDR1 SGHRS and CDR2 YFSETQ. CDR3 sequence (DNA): TGCGCCAGCAGCTTTGAGACAGGGCCCTTCGATAACTATGGCTACACCTTC. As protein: CASSFETGPFDNYGYTF.

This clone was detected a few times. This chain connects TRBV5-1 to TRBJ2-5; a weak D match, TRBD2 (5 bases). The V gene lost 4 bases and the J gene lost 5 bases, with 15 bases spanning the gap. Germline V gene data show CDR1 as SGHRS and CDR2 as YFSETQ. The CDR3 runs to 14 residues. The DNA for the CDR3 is TGCGCCAGCAGCCTCACGATTAGCGTGGAGACCCAGTACTTC. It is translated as CASSLTISVETQYF.

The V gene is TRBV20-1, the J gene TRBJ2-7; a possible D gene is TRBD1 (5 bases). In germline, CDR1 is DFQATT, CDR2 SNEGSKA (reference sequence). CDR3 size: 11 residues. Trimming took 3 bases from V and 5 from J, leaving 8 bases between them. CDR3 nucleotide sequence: TGCAGTGCTAGTTCCAGGGACGAGCAGTACTTC. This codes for CSASSRDEQYF.

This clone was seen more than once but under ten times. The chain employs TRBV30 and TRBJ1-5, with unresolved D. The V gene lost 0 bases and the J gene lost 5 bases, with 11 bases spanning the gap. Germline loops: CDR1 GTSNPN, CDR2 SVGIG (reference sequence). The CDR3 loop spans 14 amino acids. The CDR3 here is CAWSVGEGYQPQHF. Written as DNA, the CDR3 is TGTGCCTGGAGTGTAGGAGAGGGTTATCAGCCCCAGCATTTT.

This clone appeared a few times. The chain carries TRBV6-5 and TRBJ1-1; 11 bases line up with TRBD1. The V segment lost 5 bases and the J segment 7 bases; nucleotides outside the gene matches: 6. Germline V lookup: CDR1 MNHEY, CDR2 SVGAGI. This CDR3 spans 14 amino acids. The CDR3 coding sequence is TGTGCCAGCAGTACCCGGGACAGGGGGTTTGAAGCTTTCTTT. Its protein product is CASSTRDRGFEAFF.

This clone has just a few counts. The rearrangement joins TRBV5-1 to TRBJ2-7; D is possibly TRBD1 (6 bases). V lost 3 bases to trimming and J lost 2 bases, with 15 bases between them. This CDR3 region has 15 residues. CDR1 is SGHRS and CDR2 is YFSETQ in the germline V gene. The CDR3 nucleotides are TGCGCCAGCAGCTCGGTGGGACACCCCGCCTACGAGCAGTACTTC. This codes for CASSSVGHPAYEQYF.

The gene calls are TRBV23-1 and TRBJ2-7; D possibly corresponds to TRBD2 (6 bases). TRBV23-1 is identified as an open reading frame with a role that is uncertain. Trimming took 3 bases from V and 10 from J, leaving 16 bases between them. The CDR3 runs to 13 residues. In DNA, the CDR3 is TGCGCCAGCAGTCAGGGGGACTCCGGGCAACAGTACTTC. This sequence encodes CASSQGDSGQQYF.

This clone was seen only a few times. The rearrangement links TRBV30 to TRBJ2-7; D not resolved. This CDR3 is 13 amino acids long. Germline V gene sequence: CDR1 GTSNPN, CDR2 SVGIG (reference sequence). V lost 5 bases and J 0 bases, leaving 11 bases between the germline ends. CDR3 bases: TGTGCCTGGCAGAGACCGGGCTCCTACGAGCAGTACTTC. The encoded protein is CAWQRPGSYEQYF.

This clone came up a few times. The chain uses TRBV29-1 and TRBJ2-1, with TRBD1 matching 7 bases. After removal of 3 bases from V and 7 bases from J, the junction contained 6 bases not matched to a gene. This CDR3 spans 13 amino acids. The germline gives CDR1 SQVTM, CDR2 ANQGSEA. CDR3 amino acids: CSVDAQGINEQFF. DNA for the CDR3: TGCAGCGTTGATGCACAGGGGATTAATGAGCAGTTCTTC.

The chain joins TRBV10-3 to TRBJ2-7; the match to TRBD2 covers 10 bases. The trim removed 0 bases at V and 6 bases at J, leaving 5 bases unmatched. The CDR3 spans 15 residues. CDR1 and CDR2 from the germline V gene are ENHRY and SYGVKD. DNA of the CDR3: TGTGCCATCAGTGAGTCGACTAGCGGGCTATCCGAGCAGTACTTC. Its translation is CAISESTSGLSEQYF.

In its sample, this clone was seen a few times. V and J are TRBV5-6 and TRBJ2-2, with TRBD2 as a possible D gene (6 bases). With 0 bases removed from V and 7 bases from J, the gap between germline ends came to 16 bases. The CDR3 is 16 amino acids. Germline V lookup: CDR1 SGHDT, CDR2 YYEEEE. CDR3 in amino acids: CASSLVLASLGGELFF. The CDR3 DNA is TGTGCCAGCAGCTTGGTCCTAGCGTCTTTGGGCGGGGAGCTGTTTTTT.

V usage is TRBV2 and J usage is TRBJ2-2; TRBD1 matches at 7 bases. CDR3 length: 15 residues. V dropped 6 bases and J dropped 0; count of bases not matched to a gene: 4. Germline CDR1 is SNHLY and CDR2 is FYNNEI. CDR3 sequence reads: CASRGTVANTGELFF. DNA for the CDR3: TGTGCCAGCAGGGGGACAGTCGCGAACACCGGGGAGCTGTTTTTT.

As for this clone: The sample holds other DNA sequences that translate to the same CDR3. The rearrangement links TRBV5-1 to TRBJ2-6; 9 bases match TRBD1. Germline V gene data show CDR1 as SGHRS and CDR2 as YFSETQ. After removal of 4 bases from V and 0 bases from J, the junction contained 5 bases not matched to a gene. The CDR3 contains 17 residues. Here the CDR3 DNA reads TGCGCCAGCAGCCCGGGACAGGGATTCTCTGGGGCCAACGTCCTGACTTTC. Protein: CASSPGQGFSGANVLTF.

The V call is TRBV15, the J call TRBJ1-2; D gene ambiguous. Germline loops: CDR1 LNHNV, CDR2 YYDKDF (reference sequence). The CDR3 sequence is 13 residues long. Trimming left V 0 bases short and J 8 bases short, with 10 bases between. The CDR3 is CATSREINRGYTF. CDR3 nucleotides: TGTGCCACCAGCAGAGAGATTAACCGGGGCTACACCTTC.

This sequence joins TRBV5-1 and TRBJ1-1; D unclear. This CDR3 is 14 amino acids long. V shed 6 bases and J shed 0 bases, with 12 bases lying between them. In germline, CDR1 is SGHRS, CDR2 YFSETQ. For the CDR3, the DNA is TGCGCCAGCATGGGTAGCGACCTGAACACTGAAGCTTTCTTT. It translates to CASMGSDLNTEAFF.

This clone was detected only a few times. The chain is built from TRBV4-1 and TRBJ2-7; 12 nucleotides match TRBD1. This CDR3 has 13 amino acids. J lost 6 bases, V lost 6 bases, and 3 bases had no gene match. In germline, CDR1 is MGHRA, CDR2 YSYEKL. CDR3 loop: CASRGTGGFEQYF. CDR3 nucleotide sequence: TGCGCCAGCAGAGGGACAGGGGGCTTCGAGCAGTACTTC.

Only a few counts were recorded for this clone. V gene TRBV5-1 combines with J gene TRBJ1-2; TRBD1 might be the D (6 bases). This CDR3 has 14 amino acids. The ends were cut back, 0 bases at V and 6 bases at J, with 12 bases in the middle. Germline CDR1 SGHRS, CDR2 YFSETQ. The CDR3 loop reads CASSLGEDRDGYTF. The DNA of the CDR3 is TGCGCCAGCAGCTTGGGTGAGGACAGAGATGGCTACACCTTC.

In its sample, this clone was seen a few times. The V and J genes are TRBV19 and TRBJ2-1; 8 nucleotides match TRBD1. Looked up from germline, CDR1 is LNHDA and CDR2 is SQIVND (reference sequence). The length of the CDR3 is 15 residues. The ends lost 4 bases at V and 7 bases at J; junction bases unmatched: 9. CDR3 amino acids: CASSTLDRVGNEQFF. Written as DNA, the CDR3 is TGTGCCAGTAGTACCCTGGACAGGGTGGGGAATGAGCAGTTCTTC.